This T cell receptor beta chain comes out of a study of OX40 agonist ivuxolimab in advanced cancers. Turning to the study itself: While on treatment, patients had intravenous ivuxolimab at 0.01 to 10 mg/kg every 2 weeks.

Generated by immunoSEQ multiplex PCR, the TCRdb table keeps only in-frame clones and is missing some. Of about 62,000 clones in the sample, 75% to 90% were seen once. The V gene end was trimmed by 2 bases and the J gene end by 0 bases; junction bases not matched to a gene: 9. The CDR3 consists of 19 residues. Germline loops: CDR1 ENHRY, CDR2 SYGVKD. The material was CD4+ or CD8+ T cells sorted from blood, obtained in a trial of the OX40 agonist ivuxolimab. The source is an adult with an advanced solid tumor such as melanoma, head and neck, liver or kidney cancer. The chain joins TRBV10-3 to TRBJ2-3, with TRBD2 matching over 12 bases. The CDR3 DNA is TGTGCCATCAGTGAGCCTCTTCGGACTAGCGGGGATAGCACAGATACGCAGTATTTT. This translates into CAISEPLRTSGDSTDTQYF.